The 27 T cell receptor beta chains below were found in one sample sequenced in a study of cytomegalovirus exposure and HLA in healthy donors (dated by TCRdb to 2017 to 2019). Receptors were amplified or captured by the immunoSEQ multiplex PCR assay. The table was pulled from immuneACCESS by TCRdb, which kept in-frame rearrangements only. Such tables lose some clones; where checked, under half of the loss comes from unresolved V genes, and the rest has no known cause. The sample has more than 110,000 clones on record, 94% of them singletons. The ten largest clones add up to approximately 2% of the sample. Sequencing was carried out using PBMCs. These receptors came from a man between 18 and 35 years old in good health and CMV-seropositive.

The rearrangement uses TRBV28 and TRBJ1-5, with D possibly matching TRBD1 (5 bases). Looked up from germline, CDR1 is MDHEN and CDR2 is SYDVKM. Trimming left V 6 bases short and J 5 bases short, with 17 bases between. The CDR3 has 15 residues. The CDR3 region is CASRFLGQVDQPQHF. The CDR3 DNA follows: TGTGCCAGCAGGTTTTTGGGGCAGGTTGATCAGCCCCAGCATTTT.

J is TRBJ2-7 and V is TRBV19; 11 nucleotides align to TRBD2. The CDR3 length is 15 residues. Germline assignment: CDR1 LNHDA and CDR2 SQIVND (reference sequence). Trimming removed 6 bases from V and 0 bases from J; junction bases left unmatched: 4. The chain's CDR3 is CASRGTSGYSYEQYF. The CDR3 nucleotides are TGTGCCAGTAGAGGGACTAGCGGATACTCCTACGAGCAGTACTTC.

The chain employs TRBV28 and TRBJ1-5, with D perhaps TRBD1 (6 bases). The V end was cut by 7 bases, the J end by 5 bases, with 15 bases between. CDR3 length equals 14 residues. Germline CDR1 reads MDHEN; CDR2 reads SYDVKM. The CDR3 reads CASKRGQFDQPQHF. CDR3 nucleotides: TGTGCCAGCAAACGCGGACAGTTTGATCAGCCCCAGCATTTT. Together with reference TRBV28 and TRBJ1-5, the CDR3 gives the full variable domain: DVKVTQSSRYLVKRTGEKVFLECVQDMDHENMFWYRQDPGLGLRLIYFSYDVKMKEKGDIPEGYSVSREKKERFSLILESASTNQTSMYLCASKRGQFDQPQHFGDGTRLSIL.

The chain employs TRBV28 and TRBJ2-1; D gene uncertain. Trimming pared 2 bases from V and 7 bases from J, leaving 18 bases between. Germline CDR1 reads MDHEN; CDR2 reads SYDVKM. This CDR3 has 16 residues. Here the CDR3 DNA reads TGTGCCAGCAGTTTAGCGATCCAATCAAGCGAGAATGAGCAGTTCTTC. It translates to CASSLAIQSSENEQFF.

The V call is TRBV2, the J call TRBJ1-4; 7 bases are a match to TRBD1. Per germline, CDR1 SNHLY and CDR2 FYNNEI. V was pared by 5 bases and J by 7 bases, with 10 bases of the junction left unmatched. CDR3 length equals 15 residues. CDR3 protein: CASSRGAEGAEKLFF. In nucleotides, the CDR3 is TGTGCCAGCAGTCGTGGTGCGGAGGGGGCTGAAAAACTGTTTTTT.

The chain links TRBV2 to TRBJ2-6; 9 bases fit TRBD1. The length of the CDR3 is 21 residues. The germline V gene has CDR1 SNHLY and CDR2 FYNNEI. Trimming cost V 7 bases and J 0 bases; bases outside gene matches: 19. CDR3 amino acids: CASIGRDRVRLTYSGANVLTF. The CDR3 nucleotides are TGTGCCAGCATAGGTAGGGACAGGGTGCGCCTTACTTACTCTGGGGCCAACGTCCTGACTTTC.

The gene calls are TRBV15 and TRBJ2-1; 9 positions agree with TRBD2. Germline lookup yields CDR1 LNHNV and CDR2 YYDKDF (reference sequence). CDR3 length: 14 amino acids. The junction had 5 bases not matched to a gene; V was cut back by 3 bases and J by 8 bases. The CDR3 sequence: CATSRGLAGDEQFF. The CDR3 DNA reads as TGTGCCACCAGCAGGGGACTAGCCGGCGATGAGCAGTTCTTC.

The CDR3 DNA reads as TGCGCCAGCAGCCAAGGATTTGCGGGAGACTACGAGACCCAGTACTTC. This translates into CASSQGFAGDYETQYF. This chain connects TRBV4-1 to TRBJ2-5; TRBD2 matches 7 bases. Germline V gene lookup returns CDR1 MGHRA and CDR2 YSYEKL. V was clipped by 1 base and J by 5 bases; unmatched bases: 10. CDR3 length equals 16 residues.

V gene TRBV6-5 combines with J gene TRBJ2-7, with 10 bases matching TRBD1. Germline V lookup: CDR1 MNHEY, CDR2 SVGAGI. V shed 6 bases and J 3 bases; nucleotides not matched to a gene: 8. The CDR3 has 15 residues. The CDR3 loop reads CASSLRTGGYYEQYF. In DNA form, the CDR3 reads TGTGCCAGCAGCCTTCGGACAGGGGGTTACTACGAGCAGTACTTC.

The rearrangement links TRBV30 to TRBJ1-5; D gene ambiguous. The V gene's germline CDR1 is GTSNPN and CDR2 SVGIG (reference sequence). Deletions cut 2 bases from V and 0 bases from J, with 8 bases between. The CDR3 has 14 amino acids. CDR3 in DNA: TGTGCCTGGAGTTACCAGAATAGCAATCAGCCCCAGCATTTT. This codes for CAWSYQNSNQPQHF.

This sequence joins TRBV19 and TRBJ2-2; TRBD1 agrees at 7 bases. V was clipped by 6 bases and J by 9 bases; unmatched bases: 10. The CDR3 spans 14 residues. Germline CDR1 and CDR2: LNHDA and SQIVND (reference sequence). CDR3 coding DNA: TGTGCCAGTAGGCCAAGGACAGGTCTAAGGGAGCTGTTTTTT. Translating gives CASRPRTGLRELFF.

The rearrangement uses TRBV2 and TRBJ1-5, with D hard to call. V lost 4 bases to trimming and J lost 0 bases, with 7 bases between them. Germline V gives CDR1 SNHLY, CDR2 FYNNEI. The CDR3 is made up of 14 amino acids. CDR3 DNA sequence: TGTGCCAGCAGTGCGGGAAATAGCAATCAGCCCCAGCATTTT. Protein sequence: CASSAGNSNQPQHF.

The rearrangement links TRBV19 to TRBJ1-6; 11 bases align to TRBD1. The CDR3 totals 15 residues. After removal of 5 bases from V and 8 bases from J, the junction contained 5 bases not matched to a gene. Germline V gene lookup returns CDR1 LNHDA and CDR2 SQIVND (reference sequence). The CDR3 sequence: CASSPWGQGDSPLHF. The CDR3 bases are TGTGCCAGTAGTCCCTGGGGACAGGGGGATTCACCCCTCCACTTT.

This chain connects TRBV5-1 to TRBJ2-7, with TRBD2 identical over 7 bases. Trimming took 3 bases from V and 6 from J; bases not matched to a gene: 9. CDR3 length equals 14 residues. CDR1 and CDR2 from the germline V gene are SGHRS and YFSETQ. The CDR3 loop is CASSSSLATGEQYF. The CDR3, as DNA: TGCGCCAGCAGCTCGTCACTAGCGACCGGCGAGCAGTACTTC. The variable domain in full, with the rest retrieved from reference TRBV5-1 and TRBJ2-7, is KAGVTQTPRYLIKTRGQQVTLSCSPISGHRSVSWYQQTPGQGLQFLFEYFSETQRNKGNFPGRFSGRQFSNSRSEMNVSTLELGDSALYLCASSSSLATGEQYFGPGTRLTVT.

V gene TRBV2 combines with J gene TRBJ2-1; the match to TRBD2 covers 7 bases. Germline assignment: CDR1 SNHLY and CDR2 FYNNEI. Losses at the gene ends were 5 bases for V and 4 bases for J; bases not matched to a gene: 8. The CDR3 totals 15 residues. CDR3 region: CASSPLAVEYNEQFF. CDR3 DNA sequence: TGTGCCAGCAGTCCCCTAGCGGTCGAATACAATGAGCAGTTCTTC.

This clone was seen a single time. J is TRBJ2-7 and V is TRBV5-1, with TRBD2 matching over 9 bases. V gave up 0 bases and J gave up 3 bases; unmatched junction bases: 4. The CDR3 covers 15 residues. Germline V gene sequence: CDR1 SGHRS, CDR2 YFSETQ. CDR3 nucleotide sequence: TGCGCCAGCAGCTTGGCATCTAGCGGGATCTACGAGCAGTACTTC. Its protein product is CASSLASSGIYEQYF.

The chain has TRBV6-5 and TRBJ2-1; the match to TRBD1 covers 7 bases. Looked up from germline, CDR1 is MNHEY and CDR2 is SVGAGI. The junction had 5 bases not matched to a gene; V was cut back by 5 bases and J by 10 bases. The CDR3 runs 12 residues. CDR3 sequence: CASSQGDSEQFF. In nucleotides, the CDR3 is TGTGCCAGCAGTCAAGGGGACAGCGAGCAGTTCTTC.

The chain uses TRBV28 and TRBJ2-7; TRBD2 matches at 11 bases. The germline CDR1 and CDR2 sequences are MDHEN and SYDVKM. The CDR3 spans 16 residues. J lost 2 bases, V lost 6 bases, and 9 bases had no gene match. CDR3 region: CASSQHTGLAAYEQYF. In DNA, the CDR3 is TGTGCCAGCAGCCAGCATACGGGACTAGCGGCCTACGAGCAGTACTTC.

The V call is TRBV28, the J call TRBJ2-5; 7 nucleotides agree with TRBD2. Germline CDR1 reads MDHEN; CDR2 reads SYDVKM. V gave up 7 bases and J gave up 2 bases; unmatched junction bases: 13. The CDR3 has 16 amino acids. CDR3 coding DNA: TGTGCCAGCATTCCTCGGATGGGGACTAAACAAGAGACCCAGTACTTC. Translating gives CASIPRMGTKQETQYF. Filled out from reference TRBV28 and TRBJ2-5, the complete variable domain reads DVKVTQSSRYLVKRTGEKVFLECVQDMDHENMFWYRQDPGLGLRLIYFSYDVKMKEKGDIPEGYSVSREKKERFSLILESASTNQTSMYLCASIPRMGTKQETQYFGPGTRLLVL.

This clone was seen once. V usage is TRBV25-1 and J usage is TRBJ2-2; a possible D gene is TRBD2 (5 bases). Trimming left V 3 bases short and J 1 base short, with 12 bases between. CDR3 length equals 16 residues. The germline V gene has CDR1 MGHDK and CDR2 SYGVNS. The CDR3, as DNA: TGTGCCAGCAGTGAGGGTCTAGCTGTGAACACCGGGGAGCTGTTTTTT. This translates into CASSEGLAVNTGELFF.

V is TRBV21-1 and J is TRBJ2-7; the table gives TRBD2 as D, unverified against the DNA. TRBV21-1 is described as a pseudogene. The length of the CDR3 is 19 residues. CDR3 sequence: CASSTRWPRTTAPTYEQYF. Here the CDR3 DNA reads TGTGCCAGCAGCACGAGGTGGCCTAGAACAACTGCCCCGACTTACGAGCAGTACTTC.

This chain joins TRBV7-9 and TRBJ2-5; possible D gene TRBD1, 5 bases. V lost 5 bases, J lost 7 bases, and 17 bases lay in between. Germline CDR1 and CDR2: SEHNR and FQNEAQ (reference sequence). This CDR3 has 14 residues. CDR3 nucleotides: TGTGCCAGCAGCCACGACAGCGCCCCGGGGACCCAGTACTTC. This sequence encodes CASSHDSAPGTQYF.

The V gene is TRBV28, the J gene TRBJ2-7, with 9 bases aligning to TRBD1. The CDR3 covers 14 residues. With V trimmed by 8 bases and J by 5 bases, 10 bases remained unmatched. Germline V gives CDR1 MDHEN, CDR2 SYDVKM. CDR3 region: CASCPWDRDHEQYF. The CDR3 region has the DNA TGTGCCAGCTGCCCCTGGGACAGGGACCACGAGCAGTACTTC.

The V and J genes are TRBV5-8 and TRBJ2-5; D is possibly TRBD1 (6 bases). This CDR3 spans 15 amino acids. Trimming removed 1 base at V and 5 bases at J, with 15 bases between. From germline, CDR1 is SGHTS and CDR2 YDEGEE. The chain's CDR3 is CASSLKGQRGETQYF. The CDR3 nucleotides are TGTGCCAGCAGCTTGAAAGGACAGAGGGGGGAGACCCAGTACTTC.

The rearrangement uses TRBV10-2 and TRBJ1-1; D gene uncertain. The germline V and J ends were trimmed by 10 bases and 1 base, with 13 bases remaining between them. The CDR3 sequence is 13 residues long. From germline, CDR1 is WSHSY and CDR2 SAAADI. The DNA of the CDR3 is TGCGCCACCATCCCCCGGGGGAACACTGAAGCTTTCTTT. Its protein product is CATIPRGNTEAFF.

The CDR3, as DNA: TGTGCCAGCAGCGTAGGGGGGAGGGGTGAGCAGTTCTTC. Residues: CASSVGGRGEQFF. The rearrangement links TRBV9 to TRBJ2-1; the match to TRBD2 covers 7 bases. V trimming: 0 bases; J trimming: 9 bases; junction bases outside the gene matches: 3. The CDR3 totals 13 residues. The germline V gene has CDR1 SGDLS and CDR2 YYNGEE.

This chain uses TRBV5-4 with TRBJ2-5, with 16 positions matching TRBD2. Germline V gene sequence: CDR1 SGHNT, CDR2 YYREEE (reference sequence). This CDR3 spans 16 amino acids. The V and J ends lost 3 bases and 5 bases, in that order; junction bases with no gene match: 4. CDR3 DNA sequence: TGTGCCAGCAGCTCGGGGACTAGCGGGAGGGGGGAGACCCAGTACTTC. Its protein product is CASSSGTSGRGETQYF. Using reference TRBV5-4 and TRBJ2-5 for the parts outside the CDR3, the full variable domain is ETGVTQSPTHLIKTRGQQVTLRCSSQSGHNTVSWYQQALGQGPQFIFQYYREEENGRGNFPPRFSGLQFPNYSSELNVNALELDDSALYLCASSSGTSGRGETQYFGPGTRLLVL.